Below are 10 T cell receptor beta chains sequenced from a single sample in a study of Graves' ophthalmopathy and Graves' hyperthyroidism. For repertoire sequencing, the TCR beta CDR3 regions were amplified from RNA transcripts. The first round was an RT-PCR with HTBI primers, and the second round was a multiplex PCR. A single record per CDR3 protein comes from TCRdb applying MiXCR to the multiplex PCR reads. Of over a million distinct CDR3 sequences in the sample, roughly two fifths were seen once. Sequences were obtained from peripheral blood or thyroid tissue (not recorded which). The receptor set was obtained from an adult man with Graves' hyperthyroidism.

This clonotype was counted many times. The V gene is TRBV5-1, the J gene TRBJ2-7, with 7 positions matching TRBD2. V lost 4 bases to trimming and J lost 0 bases; unmatched junction nucleotides: 7. CDR1 and CDR2 from the germline V gene are SGHRS and YFSETQ. The CDR3 extends over 15 amino acids. CDR3 sequence: CASSVSGIPSYEQYF. The CDR3 bases are TGCGCCAGCAGCGTAAGCGGGATCCCCTCCTACGAGCAGTACTTC. The full variable domain, with the rest looked up from reference TRBV5-1 and TRBJ2-7, is KAGVTQTPRYLIKTRGQQVTLSCSPISGHRSVSWYQQTPGQGLQFLFEYFSETQRNKGNFPGRFSGRQFSNSRSEMNVSTLELGDSALYLCASSVSGIPSYEQYFGPGTRLTVT.

Ten or more counts support this clonotype. In DNA form, the CDR3 reads TGCGCCAGCAGCCCCGGGACAGGGGGGGGCAATCAGCCCCAGCATTTT. It specifies CASSPGTGGGNQPQHF. This chain links TRBV5-1 with TRBJ1-5, with 11 bases matching TRBD1. With V trimmed by 4 bases and J by 2 bases, 5 bases remained unmatched. Germline lookup yields CDR1 SGHRS and CDR2 YFSETQ. The CDR3 is made up of 16 amino acids.

The chain employs TRBV19 and TRBJ1-5, with unresolved D. Germline values: CDR1 LNHDA, CDR2 SQIVND (reference sequence). Trimming shortened V by 11 bases and J by 2 bases, and 1 base separated the two germline ends. This CDR3 is built from 9 residues. CDR3 sequence: CAGNQPQHF. The CDR3 DNA sequence: TGTGCCGGCAATCAGCCCCAGCATTTT.

The rearrangement joins TRBV20-1 to TRBJ2-7; D is unresolved. Per the germline V gene, CDR1 is DFQATT and CDR2 is SNEGSKA (reference sequence). V was trimmed by 4 bases and J by 2 bases, leaving 12 bases between them. The CDR3 has 13 residues. CDR3 sequence reads: CSANGRRAYEQYF. CDR3 nucleotide sequence: TGCAGTGCTAACGGGCGGAGAGCCTACGAGCAGTACTTC.

The chain joins TRBV5-6 to TRBJ1-1, with 8 bases lining up with TRBD1. CDR1 and CDR2 from the germline V gene are SGHDT and YYEEEE. The CDR3 is 15 residues long. J was trimmed by 3 bases and V by 3 bases; bases with no gene match: 7. The CDR3 protein is CASSSMGQAYTEAFF. CDR3 coding DNA: TGTGCCAGCAGCTCAATGGGACAGGCCTACACTGAAGCTTTCTTT.

This clonotype showed up many times. DNA for the CDR3: TGCAGCCTCAGGGGTCAGAACACCGGGGAGCTGTTTTTT. Translated, it gives CSLRGQNTGELFF. The V call is TRBV29-1, the J call TRBJ2-2; D may be TRBD1 (6 bases). The CDR3 has 13 amino acids. The V end was cut by 8 bases, the J end by 1 base, with 11 bases between. CDR1 is SQVTM and CDR2 is ANQGSEA in the germline V gene.

This clonotype has more than one count but fewer than ten. The chain couples TRBV6-5 to TRBJ1-6, with D perhaps TRBD1 (6 bases). V lost 5 bases to trimming and J lost 5 bases, with 13 bases between them. This CDR3 comprises 15 residues. Germline lookup yields CDR1 MNHEY and CDR2 SVGAGI. CDR3 loop: CASSEQGPDNSPLHF. The CDR3 DNA reads TGTGCCAGCAGTGAACAGGGCCCGGATAATTCACCCCTCCACTTT.

The chain carries TRBV5-1 and TRBJ2-7; D not certain. Trimming stripped 4 bases from V and 6 bases from J, with 20 bases between. Germline-derived CDR1 and CDR2 are SGHRS and YFSETQ. This CDR3 has 15 residues. In DNA, the CDR3 is TGCGCCAGCAGCGACGGTCCGCAAGCAGCTTCCGAGCAGTACTTC. This translates into CASSDGPQAASEQYF.

With respect to this clonotype: One base away lies a much larger clone, so this may be a sequencing read error. This chain joins TRBV11-3 and TRBJ2-5; D remains unclear. CDR3 length equals 12 residues. CDR1 is SGHNT and CDR2 is YENEEA in the germline V gene. CDR3 DNA sequence: TGTGCCAGCAGCCGTGATCCGGAGACCCAGTGCTTC. Its translation: CASSRDPETQCF.

The rearrangement joins TRBV10-3 to TRBJ2-7, with D possibly being TRBD1 (6 bases). CDR3 size: 12 residues. The germline CDR1 and CDR2 sequences are ENHRY and SYGVKD. With 2 bases removed from V and 5 bases from J, the gap between germline ends came to 7 bases. The CDR3 region is CAISEEGDEQYF. CDR3 nucleotide sequence: TGTGCCATCAGTGAGGAGGGGGACGAGCAGTACTTC.